This T cell receptor beta chain is drawn from a study of cytomegalovirus exposure and HLA in healthy donors. For this clone: Its cognate antigen is unknown.

This PCR relied on a set of 60 Vbeta primers and 13 Jbeta primers. The assay was immunoSEQ multiplex PCR, and TCRdb's table has in-frame clones only and misses some. The sample has around 140,000 clones, roughly four fifths seen once; the top ten hold around 2.4%. Study-level points and caveats: Associated with HLA alleles at 0.05 false discovery rate in a later analysis were 15,000 to 20,000 TCR beta sequences. In a later analysis, a missense DCLRE1C variant was linked to TCR beta V- and J-gene trimming.

V trimming: 3 bases; J trimming: 1 base; junction bases outside the gene matches: 7. CDR3 size: 17 residues. Germline CDR1 is SEHNR and CDR2 is FQNEAQ (reference sequence). The receptor comes from a male donor in good health and CMV-seronegative. The V gene is TRBV7-9, the J gene TRBJ2-7; 12 bases are a match to TRBD2. Sequencing was done on a sample of PBMCs. DNA of the CDR3: TGTGCCAGCAGCTTTCCTAGCGGGAGGGCCGCATCCTACGAGCAGTACTTC. Amino acid sequence: CASSFPSGRAASYEQYF.